This TCR beta chain was captured by sequencing in a study of T-cell reconstitution after alpha-beta-depleted transplantation in children. Unique molecular identifiers tagged the TCRbeta library. Each CDR3 protein is one row after TCRdb ran MiXCR on the PCR reads. The top ten hold about 1.1% of the sample, which has hundreds of thousands of distinct CDR3 sequences, roughly 17% seen once. Germline assignment: CDR1 MDHEN and CDR2 SYDVKM. This CDR3 is built from 14 residues. Trimming took 8 bases from V and 2 from J; bases not matched to a gene: 9. The gene calls are TRBV28 and TRBJ2-7, with 7 bases lining up with TRBD2. The receptor comes from a human donor who donated a stem cell graft to a child with acute myeloid leukemia. This specimen consisted of PBMCs from the stem cell graft donor, obtained from the stem cell graft. The CDR3, as DNA: TGTGCCAGCCGCGACGGGGGGACCACCTACGAGCAGTACTTC. It codes for CASRDGGTTYEQYF.